This T cell receptor (beta chain) was retrieved from a study of naive and memory T cell subsets. After CD4 positive bead selection, the CD4-negative fraction gave CD8 T cells. Cells stained for CD3, CD4, CD8, CD45RA, CD27 and viability were sorted into four CD45RA/CD27 subsets. Both TRBC1 and TRBC2 were covered by a beta constant-region primer of two equimolar oligonucleotides. Nested alpha and beta constant-region primers with the SP2 primer drove four PCR rounds on ligated cDNA. Using its own MiXCR run on the UMI-ligation and nested PCR reads, TCRdb lists one record per CDR3 protein. The sample consists of 98,000 or so distinct CDR3 sequences, approximately 10% of them appearing once. Study-wide findings and caveats: Especially in CD8 cells, naive repertoires contained a few larger clonotypes, possibly CD45RA-re-expressing memory cells. Activation and differentiation may alter RNA-based TCR counts. Findings for naive and memory subsets could not be checked against ground truth.

In its sample, this clonotype was seen a few times. The antigen remains undetermined. The V end lost 4 bases, the J end lost 2 bases, and 8 bases lay between the germline ends. This CDR3 is built from 14 residues. The germline gives CDR1 LNHNV, CDR2 YYDKDF (reference sequence). The clonotype comes from a human donor in good health. This chain links TRBV15 with TRBJ1-4; D is perhaps TRBD1 (5 bases). The sequencing sample was made of naive CD4+ T cells from blood. The CDR3 DNA is TGTGCCACCAGCACCAGGGTCACTAATGAAAAACTGTTTTTT. It yields the protein CATSTRVTNEKLFF.